These 19 T cell receptor beta chains came from one sample sequenced in a study of blood T cell repertoires in COVID-19. Sequenced by immunoSEQ multiplex PCR; TCRdb stores in-frame clones only, minus some. Found here are around 200,000 clones, around 85% of them singletons; the top ten hold approximately 9.8%. The source material was peripheral blood. Receptors originate from a woman aged 80 or older with acute or convalescent COVID-19.

V and J are TRBV7-3 and TRBJ2-2, with 10 positions matching TRBD1. Trimming took 0 bases from V and 5 from J; bases not matched to a gene: 3. This CDR3 is 16 amino acids long. Germline V lookup: CDR1 SGHTA, CDR2 FQGTGA. CDR3 in amino acids: CASSLTAGQGTGELFF. The CDR3 coding sequence is TGTGCCAGCAGCTTAACGGCGGGACAGGGGACCGGGGAGCTGTTTTTT.

This chain uses TRBV7-2 with TRBJ1-4; D is perhaps TRBD1 (5 bases). The CDR3 is made up of 15 amino acids. In germline, CDR1 is SGHTA, CDR2 FQGNSA. The ends were cut back, 0 bases at V and 7 bases at J, with 12 bases in the middle. The CDR3 loop reads CASSLARGRGEKLFF. The DNA for the CDR3 is TGTGCCAGCAGCTTAGCGCGGGGGAGAGGTGAAAAACTGTTTTTT.

In this sample, this clone turned up once. The chain is built from TRBV5-4 and TRBJ2-1, with 8 bases lining up with TRBD2. The CDR3 spans 15 residues. CDR1 and CDR2 from the germline V gene are SGHNT and YYREEE (reference sequence). The ends lost 4 bases at V and 4 bases at J; junction bases unmatched: 7. The CDR3 region is CASSPSRGGYNEQFF. Written as DNA, the CDR3 is TGTGCCAGCAGCCCCTCTCGCGGGGGGTACAATGAGCAGTTCTTC. The variable domain in full, completed from reference TRBV5-4 and TRBJ2-1, reads ETGVTQSPTHLIKTRGQQVTLRCSSQSGHNTVSWYQQALGQGPQFIFQYYREEENGRGNFPPRFSGLQFPNYSSELNVNALELDDSALYLCASSPSRGGYNEQFFGPGTRLTVL.

This clone appeared a few times. The chain links TRBV3-1 (or the pseudogene TRBV3-2) to TRBJ2-7; TRBD2 aligns across 7 bases. The CDR3 runs to 14 residues. V shed 2 bases and J 5 bases; nucleotides not matched to a gene: 6. Germline V gene data show CDR1 as LGHDT and CDR2 as YNNKEL (reference sequence). CDR3 in DNA: TGTGCCAGCAGCCAACCGGGAGGTCTCGACGAGCAGTACTTC. Translating gives CASSQPGGLDEQYF.

About this clone: In the same sample, other DNA sequences code for this CDR3. This chain links TRBV6-5 with TRBJ1-1; D is unclear. V lost 2 bases, J lost 4 bases, and 5 bases lay in between. This CDR3 has 12 residues. The germline gives CDR1 MNHEY, CDR2 SVGAGI. In DNA, the CDR3 is TGTGCCAGCAGTTACGGGAGCACTGAAGCTTTCTTT. Translating gives CASSYGSTEAFF.

The chain is built from TRBV2 and TRBJ2-1; perhaps TRBD2 as D (6 bases). Trimming left V 5 bases short and J 14 bases short, with 13 bases between. The CDR3 is 11 amino acids. Germline CDR1 is SNHLY and CDR2 is FYNNEI. For the CDR3, the DNA is TGTGCCAGCAGTTTCCCCGGGACTGAGTTCTTC. Encoded protein: CASSFPGTEFF. The full variable domain, completed using reference TRBV2 and TRBJ2-1, is EPEVTQTPSHQVTQMGQEVILRCVPISNHLYFYWYRQILGQKVEFLVSFYNNEISEKSEIFDDQFSVERPDGSNFTLKIRSTKLEDSAMYFCASSFPGTEFFGPGTRLTVL.

The chain recombines TRBV5-8 with TRBJ1-6; TRBD1 agrees at 9 bases. The CDR3 length is 15 residues. The germline V gene has CDR1 SGHTS and CDR2 YDEGEE. The V segment lost 2 bases and the J segment 9 bases; nucleotides outside the gene matches: 6. For the CDR3, the DNA is TGTGCCAGCAGCTTATCCGGGACAGGGATTTCACCCCTCCACTTT. This sequence encodes CASSLSGTGISPLHF.

V is TRBV11-2 and J is TRBJ2-7, with 12 bases lining up with TRBD2. The germline V gene encodes CDR1 SGHAT and CDR2 FQNNGV. With 4 bases clipped from V and 5 bases from J, the junction kept 9 bases outside the gene matches. This CDR3 is 16 amino acids long. The CDR3 here is CASSYRLAGVQNEQYF. DNA for the CDR3: TGTGCCAGCAGCTACAGACTAGCGGGGGTTCAAAACGAGCAGTACTTC.

This chain links TRBV7-8 with TRBJ2-7; D is possibly TRBD1 (6 bases). CDR1 and CDR2 from the germline V gene are SGHVS and FQNEAQ. The V end lost 4 bases, the J end lost 2 bases, and 18 bases lay between the germline ends. The CDR3 runs to 16 residues. This chain's CDR3 is CASSSGRDTIPYEQYF. CDR3 in DNA: TGTGCCAGCAGCTCTGGACGGGACACTATACCCTACGAGCAGTACTTC.

The CDR3 DNA follows: TGTGCCTGGAGTGGGACTAGCGGCAATGAGCAGTTCTTC. The encoded protein is CAWSGTSGNEQFF. This chain links TRBV30 with TRBJ2-1; 10 bases agree with TRBD2. V shed 1 base and J 6 bases; nucleotides not matched to a gene: 0. The germline CDR1 and CDR2 sequences are GTSNPN and SVGIG (reference sequence). The CDR3 loop spans 13 amino acids.

This chain uses TRBV6-5 with TRBJ1-5, with D possibly being TRBD1 (5 bases). The CDR3 covers 14 residues. V shed 5 bases and J shed 5 bases, with 13 bases lying between them. In germline, CDR1 is MNHEY, CDR2 SVGAGI. The CDR3 here is CASSTGRDDQPQHF. CDR3 in DNA: TGTGCCAGCAGTACCGGGAGGGACGATCAGCCCCAGCATTTT.

CDR3 protein: CASSPGLAGSRPYNEQFF. The CDR3 nucleotides are TGTGCCAGCAGTCCCGGACTAGCGGGATCTAGGCCCTACAATGAGCAGTTCTTC. The rearrangement joins TRBV6-6 to TRBJ2-1, with 12 nucleotides matching TRBD2. The CDR3 length is 18 residues. Germline V CDR1 and CDR2: MNHNY, SVGAGI (reference sequence). The V gene end was trimmed by 5 bases and the J gene end by 2 bases; junction bases not matched to a gene: 10.

With regard to this clone: The sample has other DNA sequences that encode this CDR3 too. The chain employs TRBV7-9 and TRBJ1-3, with D possibly matching TRBD1 (5 bases). The V end lost 2 bases, the J end lost 0 bases, and 8 bases lay between the germline ends. There are 15 residues in the CDR3. Germline values: CDR1 SEHNR, CDR2 FQNEAQ (reference sequence). This chain's CDR3 is CASSLRGSSGNTIYF. CDR3 nucleotide sequence: TGTGCCAGCAGCTTAAGGGGATCCTCTGGAAACACCATATATTTT.

This clone appeared a few times. The genes are TRBV14 and TRBJ1-2; tentative D call: TRBD1 (6 bases). The CDR3 is 15 amino acids. V was clipped by 2 bases and J by 7 bases, with 17 bases between them. Germline CDR1 is SGHDN and CDR2 is FVKESK. The CDR3 spells CASSQRPAPTGGYTF. The CDR3 coding sequence is TGTGCCAGCAGCCAACGGCCTGCCCCGACAGGTGGCTACACCTTC.

The chain has TRBV9 and TRBJ1-4, with a weak D call TRBD1 (5 bases). Trimming removed 2 bases from V and 8 bases from J, with 19 bases in between. The CDR3 runs to 16 residues. Per germline, CDR1 SGDLS and CDR2 YYNGEE. The CDR3 nucleotides read TGTGCCAGCAGCGTGACTTTGGGAGGGGTTGGGGAAAAACTGTTTTTT. Protein sequence: CASSVTLGGVGEKLFF.

The sample holds a few counts of this clone. The rearrangement links TRBV5-8 to TRBJ1-1; D perhaps matches TRBD1 (5 bases). This CDR3 contains 15 residues. V was pared by 3 bases and J by 1 base, with 13 bases between. Germline loops: CDR1 SGHTS, CDR2 YDEGEE. CDR3 in DNA: TGTGCCAGCAGCTCCAGGGATTTTGGGAACACTGAAGCTTTCTTT. It codes for CASSSRDFGNTEAFF.

The CDR3 protein is CASSQGQGSYGYTF. The CDR3 DNA reads TGTGCCAGCAGCCAGGGTCAGGGCAGCTATGGCTACACCTTC. V is TRBV3-1 (or the pseudogene TRBV3-2) and J is TRBJ1-2, with D tentatively TRBD1 (5 bases). V was trimmed by 3 bases and J by 4 bases, leaving 12 bases between them. Germline lookup yields CDR1 LGHDT and CDR2 YNNKEL (reference sequence). The CDR3 consists of 14 residues.

This chain connects TRBV27 to TRBJ1-2; D ambiguous. This CDR3 comprises 13 residues. Germline V CDR1 and CDR2: MNHEY, SMNVEV (reference sequence). Trimming took off 3 bases at V and 3 bases at J, with 8 bases between the two ends. The CDR3 region is CASSFNGDYGYTF. CDR3 bases: TGTGCCAGCAGTTTCAACGGTGACTATGGCTACACCTTC.

The rearrangement uses TRBV18 and TRBJ1-3, with 7 bases lining up with TRBD1. J lost 3 bases, V lost 2 bases, and 4 bases had no gene match. Germline V gene lookup returns CDR1 KGHSH and CDR2 LQKENI. This CDR3 region has 15 residues. In DNA, the CDR3 is TGTGCCAGCTCACCAAAAGGGGGCCGTGGAAACACCATATATTTT. This encodes CASSPKGGRGNTIYF.